The T cell receptor beta chain under discussion was sequenced for a study of blood T cell repertoires in COVID-19. Study background: The United States, Italy and Spain were the sources of the acute and convalescent COVID-19 samples.

The V gene lost 2 bases and the J gene lost 0 bases, with 3 bases spanning the gap. The CDR3 is 13 amino acids. The germline gives CDR1 SNHLY, CDR2 FYNNEI. In the original workflow: Amplifying reference gene primers gave estimates of nucleated cell counts. TCRdb's copy holds only in-frame clones and misses some; the assay was immunoSEQ multiplex PCR. D and trimming were read from the DNA, whereas the V and J calls and clone size are those reported in that table. The data show under 150,000 clones, 84% seen once. Study members were between about 18 and 100 years old and lived in 24 US regions. Assignments of participants to cohorts depended upon their own reported clinical history. This clone appeared a few times.

The rearrangement joins TRBV2 to TRBJ2-3, with no clear D. This clonotype was obtained from a middle-aged man in a cohort exposed to, infected with or recovered from COVID-19 (not recorded which). The sample taken for sequencing was PBMCs or T cells enriched from blood (not recorded which). CDR3 protein: CASSELSTDTQYF. The CDR3 nucleotides are TGTGCCAGCAGTGAATTAAGCACAGATACGCAGTATTTT. The full variable domain, rest sourced from reference TRBV2 and TRBJ2-3, is EPEVTQTPSHQVTQMGQEVILRCVPISNHLYFYWYRQILGQKVEFLVSFYNNEISEKSEIFDDQFSVERPDGSNFTLKIRSTKLEDSAMYFCASSELSTDTQYFGPGTRLTVL.